Here is one T cell receptor beta chain with its context. This clone was seen once. Its specific antigen is unknown. No much larger clone exists at a distance of one base, and base qualities are not known. These data are taken from a study of shared clonotypes between healthy human individuals (dated by TCRdb to 2018 to 2020). About the investigation overall: Two women and a few men aged 18 to 49 years were included in the cohort. For each donor, three plates each were used for CD4 naive and CD4 memory, two plates were used for CD8 naive, and one plate was used for CD8 memory. To estimate repertoire size and how much clonotype sharing occurs between individuals, the study deeply sequenced the blood TCR repertoires of five or six healthy adults. Libraries were prepared and TCR repertoires were sequenced by different laboratories using diverse techniques, in order to increase sequencing depth and limit assay-specific biases. Leukapheresis yielded between about 0.94 and 8.9 billion PBMCs per donor.

Overall study outcomes, separate from this receptor: Estimated clonotype richness was generally larger for naive than for memory subsets. Compared with non-shared clonotypes, clonotypes shared by all four sorted-subset donors had higher generation probabilities. Across a handful of donors, about 5% of naive CD4, approximately 4% of naive CD8, about 2.3% of memory CD4, and 0.4% to 0.45% of memory CD8 clonotypes were shared. Even with the large sequencing depth, rarefaction of the sorted-subset datasets indicated that sequencing was incomplete. Because the study included a small number of donors, the genetic and exposure-history diversity represented was limited. Pairwise subsampling indicated that sequencing depth was expected to affect the degree of clonotype sharing among donors. Sampling was restricted to blood, and TCR repertoires in tissue are likely to differ from TCR repertoires in blood.

The donors were healthy, HIV-negative adults with no recently reported acute infections or vaccinations. Every donor was a Caucasian adult residing in Nashville, Tennessee, USA. Magnetic negative selection was used to enrich CD4+ T cells, after which naive cells were positively selected on CD45RA and the negative fraction became the memory subset. After blood collection by leukapheresis, PBMCs were isolated using Ficoll-Histopaque density gradient centrifugation and then cryopreserved in the vapor phase of liquid nitrogen. Purity and quantity of every magnetically sorted T cell population were checked by analytical flow cytometry. Each sorted fraction had its genomic DNA isolated and then quantified by UV absorbance on a Nanodrop 2000c. Using the deep immunoSEQ assay, multiplex PCR amplified TCR CDR3 regions from genomic DNA. Genomic DNA extracted from each cell subset was distributed evenly over all wells of several immunoSEQ 96-well plates, and each plate served as one replicate. For sorted subsets, around 0.2 ug of genomic DNA, equivalent to 30,000 or so T cell genomes, went into each replicate PCR. Purified libraries were quantified with a Qubit 3.0 fluorometer, sized on a Bioanalyzer 2100, and re-quantified with the KAPA Library Quantification kit. Every immunoSEQ 96-well plate was sequenced on a separate single-read 150-cycle Illumina NextSeq 550 flow cell. In the original analysis: Because the immunoSEQ output held only junctional sequences and lacked quality scores, the filtering could not match the filtering applied to full-length reads. Sequences were annotated with PyIR, a Python wrapper for IgBLAST v1.9, and V/J genes and CDR3 were assigned using IMGT germline references. Reads with weak V/J assignments (E-value above 1e-6), missing CDR3, stop codons, out-of-frame junctions, or ambiguous translated residues were removed. V3J clonotypes were defined by identical inferred V gene, J gene, and CDR3 amino acid sequence. Percentage overlap between repertoires was computed as shared unique clonotypes divided by the size of the smaller repertoire. Repertoire richness was assessed with RTK rarefaction, the Chao1 estimator, and Recon v2.1 estimates of unobserved clonotypes. Generation probabilities for all TCRbeta clonotypes obtained by the gDNA method from a handful of donors were computed using OLGA. The table comes from immuneACCESS by way of TCRdb, which keeps in-frame sequences with V and J called. Part of the clones is missing from these tables; in studies checked, under half for an unresolved V gene and the rest for unknown reasons. Clone size and the V and J calls come from that table; the DNA yielded D and trimming. For this sample there are about 700,000 clones; under 80% appear just once. The top ten constitute 1.5% to 2% of the sample.

The clonotype was recovered from a woman aged 25 to 39 in good health. The sequencing input was memory CD4+ T cells sorted from blood. The cell subset or site label, read with the paper, signifies: CD45RA-negative fraction.

The CDR3 region has the sequence CASSSPGGTVNEQFF. The nucleotide sequence is TGTGCCAGCAGTTCCCCGGGAGGGACTGTCAATGAGCAGTTCTTC. The V and J genes are TRBV6-6 and TRBJ2-1, with TRBD2 identical over 8 junction bases. Clipping removes 4 bases from V and 6 bases from J, with 8 as the unmatched junction base count. For CDR1 and CDR2, the germline V gene (reference sequence) lists MNHNY and SVGAGI. There are 15 amino acids in the CDR3, from cysteine to phenylalanine inclusive. The only DNA kept is the CDR3, 45 bases in frame from the first base.